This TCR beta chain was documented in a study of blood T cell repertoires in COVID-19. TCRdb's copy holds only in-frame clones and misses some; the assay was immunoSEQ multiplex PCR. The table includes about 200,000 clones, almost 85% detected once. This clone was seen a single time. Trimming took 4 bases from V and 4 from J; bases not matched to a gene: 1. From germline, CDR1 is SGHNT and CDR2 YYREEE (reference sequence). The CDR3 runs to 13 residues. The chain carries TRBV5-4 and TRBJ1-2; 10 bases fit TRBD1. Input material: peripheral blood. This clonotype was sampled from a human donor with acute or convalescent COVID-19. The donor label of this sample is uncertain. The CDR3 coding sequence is TGTGCCAGCAGCCGGACAGGGGGCTATGGCTACACCTTC. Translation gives CASSRTGGYGYTF.